The 6 T cell receptor beta chains below come from one sample, sequenced in a study of cytomegalovirus exposure and HLA in healthy donors. PCR amplification relied on 60 Vbeta primers (plus 13 Jbeta primers). The repertoire was sequenced with immunoSEQ multiplex PCR; TCRdb's copy has only in-frame clones and lacks some. The sample holds 200,000 or so clones, roughly 84% seen once. The sample taken for sequencing was PBMCs. Source of these receptors: a boy younger than 18 in good health and CMV-seronegative.

The chain is built from TRBV11-1 and TRBJ2-5; D remains ambiguous. CDR3 length: 13 amino acids. Looked up from germline, CDR1 is SGHAT and CDR2 is FQDESV (reference sequence). The ends were cut back, 6 bases at V and 1 base at J, with 9 bases in the middle. This chain's CDR3 is CASRSTGQETQYF. CDR3 nucleotides: TGTGCCAGCAGGTCGACGGGCCAAGAGACCCAGTACTTC.

The chain links TRBV21-1 to TRBJ2-3; TRBD1, as called in the table, went unchecked against the DNA. TRBV21-1 is flagged as a pseudogene. The CDR3 totals 15 residues. The CDR3 nucleotides are TGTGCCAGGGATCGCCGGGACAGGCGCCGTGATACGCAGTATTTT. Residues: CARDRRDRRRDTQYF.

This clone was observed a handful of times. V gene TRBV6-1 combines with J gene TRBJ2-5, with D perhaps TRBD2 (5 bases). The CDR3 runs 13 residues. V shed 4 bases and J shed 2 bases, with 8 bases lying between them. Germline CDR1 MNHNS, CDR2 SASEGT. The DNA of the CDR3 is TGTGCCAGCAGTGCGGGCGGGCAAGAGACCCAGTACTTC. Protein sequence: CASSAGGQETQYF.

The chain carries TRBV7-2 and TRBJ2-7, with D possibly TRBD1 on 6 matching bases. V dropped 5 bases and J dropped 3 bases, with 17 bases sitting between them. The CDR3 spans 15 residues. Germline CDR1 and CDR2: SGHTA and FQGNSA. CDR3 bases: TGTGCCAGCAGCGACGGCCAGGGGCTCCGCTACGAGCAGTACTTC. It specifies CASSDGQGLRYEQYF.

The V and J genes are TRBV2 and TRBJ1-1; TRBD1 might be the D (6 bases). The CDR3 spans 14 residues. V lost 6 bases to trimming and J lost 3 bases, with 14 bases between them. Per germline, CDR1 SNHLY and CDR2 FYNNEI. Here the CDR3 reads CASRGRGGDTEAFF. Written as DNA, the CDR3 is TGTGCCAGCAGGGGCAGGGGTGGGGACACTGAAGCTTTCTTT.

The V gene is TRBV12-5, the J gene TRBJ2-6; TRBD1 agrees at 7 bases. V was clipped by 5 bases and J by 4 bases; unmatched bases: 8. This CDR3 has 16 residues. Germline V gene data show CDR1 as LGHNT and CDR2 as FRNRAP. The CDR3 here is CASGGQGGAGANVLTF. The DNA of the CDR3 is TGTGCTAGTGGTGGACAAGGGGGCGCCGGGGCCAACGTCCTGACTTTC.